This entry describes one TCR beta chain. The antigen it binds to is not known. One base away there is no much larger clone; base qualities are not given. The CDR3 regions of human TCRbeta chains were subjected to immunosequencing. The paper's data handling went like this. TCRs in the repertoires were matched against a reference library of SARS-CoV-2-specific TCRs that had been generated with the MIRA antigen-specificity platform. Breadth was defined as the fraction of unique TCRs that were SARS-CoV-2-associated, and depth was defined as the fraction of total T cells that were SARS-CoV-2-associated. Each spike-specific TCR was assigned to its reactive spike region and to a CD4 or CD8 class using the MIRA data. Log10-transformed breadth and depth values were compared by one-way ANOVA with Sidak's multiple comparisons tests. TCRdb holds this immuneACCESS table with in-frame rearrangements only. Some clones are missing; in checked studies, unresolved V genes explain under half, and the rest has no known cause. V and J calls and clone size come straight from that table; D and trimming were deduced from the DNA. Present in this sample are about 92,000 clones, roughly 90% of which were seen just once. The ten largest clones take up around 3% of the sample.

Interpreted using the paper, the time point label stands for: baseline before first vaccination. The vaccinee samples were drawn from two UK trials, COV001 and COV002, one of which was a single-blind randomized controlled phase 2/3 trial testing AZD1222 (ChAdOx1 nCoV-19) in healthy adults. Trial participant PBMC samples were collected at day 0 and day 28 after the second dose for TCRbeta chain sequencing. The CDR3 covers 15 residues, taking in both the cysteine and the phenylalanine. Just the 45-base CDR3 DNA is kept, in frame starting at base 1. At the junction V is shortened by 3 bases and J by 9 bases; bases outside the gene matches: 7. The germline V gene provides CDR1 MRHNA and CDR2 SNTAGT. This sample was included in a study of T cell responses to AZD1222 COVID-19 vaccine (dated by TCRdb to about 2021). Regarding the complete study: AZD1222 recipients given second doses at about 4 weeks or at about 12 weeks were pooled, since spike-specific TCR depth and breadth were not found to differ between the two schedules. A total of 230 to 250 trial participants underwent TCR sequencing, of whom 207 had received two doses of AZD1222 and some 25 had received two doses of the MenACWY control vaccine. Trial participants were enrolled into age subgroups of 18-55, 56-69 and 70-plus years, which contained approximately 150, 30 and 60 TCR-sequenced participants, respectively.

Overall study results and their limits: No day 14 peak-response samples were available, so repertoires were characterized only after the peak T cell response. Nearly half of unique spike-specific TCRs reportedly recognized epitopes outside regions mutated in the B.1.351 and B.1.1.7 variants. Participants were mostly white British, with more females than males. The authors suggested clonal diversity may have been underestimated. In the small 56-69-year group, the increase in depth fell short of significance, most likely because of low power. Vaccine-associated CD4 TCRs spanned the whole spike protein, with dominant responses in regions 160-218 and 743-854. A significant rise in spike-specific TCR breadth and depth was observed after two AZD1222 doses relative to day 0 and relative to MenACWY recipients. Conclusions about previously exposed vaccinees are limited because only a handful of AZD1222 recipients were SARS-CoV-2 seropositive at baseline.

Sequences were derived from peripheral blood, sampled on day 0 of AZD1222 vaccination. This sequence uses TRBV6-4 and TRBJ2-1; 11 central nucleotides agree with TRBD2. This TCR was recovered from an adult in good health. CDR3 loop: CASSDGLAGGGEQFF. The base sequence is TGTGCCAGCAGTGATGGGCTAGCGGGAGGTGGTGAGCAGTTCTTC.